This entry lists 13 T cell receptor beta chains sequenced from one sample in a study of cytomegalovirus exposure and HLA in healthy donors. Clones were sequenced by immunoSEQ multiplex PCR, and TCRdb holds only the in-frame ones, with some missing. This sample yields about 170,000 clones, of which about 96% are seen a single time; 0.89% belongs to the top ten. The sequencing input was PBMCs. The origin of the receptors is a woman aged 18-29 years in good health and CMV-seronegative.

The chain carries TRBV30 and TRBJ1-2; D remains ambiguous. This CDR3 comprises 17 residues. Germline V gives CDR1 GTSNPN, CDR2 SVGIG (reference sequence). Trimming removed 0 bases from V and 0 bases from J, with 17 bases in between. CDR3 protein: CAWSVYPRGRANYGYTF. The DNA for the CDR3 is TGTGCCTGGAGTGTATATCCGAGAGGAAGAGCTAACTATGGCTACACCTTC.

The J gene is TRBJ2-7, the V gene TRBV4-2; 8 bases are shared with TRBD1. Germline trimming cut 4 bases from V and 1 base from J; bases unmatched to any gene: 12. This CDR3 region has 17 residues. Germline V gene lookup returns CDR1 LGHNA and CDR2 YNFKEQ. The CDR3 loop reads CASSPVGGQGESYEQYF. The CDR3 DNA sequence: TGTGCCAGCAGCCCAGTAGGAGGACAGGGTGAATCCTACGAGCAGTACTTC.

This rearrangement joins TRBV4-2 to TRBJ2-3, with 11 bases matching TRBD2. This CDR3 spans 20 amino acids. Germline CDR1 and CDR2: LGHNA and YNFKEQ. V gave up 3 bases and J gave up 0 bases; unmatched junction bases: 14. CDR3 region: CASSHGIAGGPSGSTDTQYF. Here the CDR3 DNA reads TGTGCCAGCAGCCATGGTATAGCGGGGGGGCCTTCGGGGAGCACAGATACGCAGTATTTT.

The V gene is TRBV18, the J gene TRBJ1-2; TRBD1 aligns across 7 bases. The CDR3 loop spans 12 amino acids. Germline V lookup: CDR1 KGHSH, CDR2 LQKENI. Trimming took 6 bases from V and 4 from J; bases not matched to a gene: 2. CDR3 sequence (DNA): TGTGCCAGCTCCGACAGGGCCTATGGCTACACCTTC. Its translation is CASSDRAYGYTF. The full variable domain, in which reference TRBV18 and TRBJ1-2 provide the parts outside the CDR3, is NAGVMQNPRHLVRRRGQEARLRCSPMKGHSHVYWYRQLPEEGLKFMVYLQKENIIDESGMPKERFSAEFPKEGPSILRIQQVVRGDSAAYFCASSDRAYGYTFGSGTRLTVV.

The V gene is TRBV11-2, the J gene TRBJ2-1; weak D call: TRBD1 (5 bases). This CDR3 is built from 17 residues. The germline V gene has CDR1 SGHAT and CDR2 FQNNGV. Trimming cost V 1 base and J 5 bases, with 18 bases left between them. CDR3: CASSLGTRVNRHNEQFF. Here the CDR3 DNA reads TGTGCCAGCAGCTTAGGGACACGGGTCAACAGACACAATGAGCAGTTCTTC.

The chain uses TRBV5-1 and TRBJ1-3; no clear D gene. Germline CDR1 and CDR2: SGHRS and YFSETQ. There are 18 residues in the CDR3. Trimming cost V 2 bases and J 0 bases, with 18 bases left between them. CDR3 amino acids: CASSFSPVSTSSGNTIYF. CDR3 sequence (DNA): TGCGCCAGCAGCTTTTCTCCAGTCTCAACCAGCTCTGGAAACACCATATATTTT.

The V call is TRBV5-6, the J call TRBJ2-2; possibly TRBD1 for D (6 bases). The V gene lost 1 base and the J gene lost 4 bases, with 11 bases spanning the gap. Per the germline V gene, CDR1 is SGHDT and CDR2 is YYEEEE. CDR3 length equals 15 residues. The CDR3: CASSLQGQGTGELFF. In nucleotides, the CDR3 is TGTGCCAGCAGCTTGCAGGGGCAGGGCACCGGGGAGCTGTTTTTT.

The chain recombines TRBV27 with TRBJ1-1; 7 bases agree with TRBD1. Trimming cost V 5 bases and J 2 bases; bases outside gene matches: 11. CDR3 length: 16 amino acids. From germline, CDR1 is MNHEY and CDR2 SMNVEV (reference sequence). CDR3 sequence reads: CASSPSYDRVNTEAFF. Here the CDR3 DNA reads TGTGCCAGCAGTCCGTCATATGACAGGGTAAACACTGAAGCTTTCTTT.

The chain links TRBV10-1 to TRBJ2-1; 12 nucleotides line up with TRBD2. Germline V gene lookup returns CDR1 WNHNN and CDR2 SYGVQD (reference sequence). The ends lost 5 bases at V and 1 base at J; junction bases unmatched: 12. CDR3 length equals 19 residues. The CDR3 reads CASSPSSGGVTRSYNEQFF. CDR3 coding DNA: TGCGCCAGCAGTCCTTCTAGCGGGGGGGTTACAAGGTCCTACAATGAGCAGTTCTTC.

V usage is TRBV7-2 and J usage is TRBJ1-6; D unclear. Deletions cut 3 bases from V and 0 bases from J, with 15 bases between. Germline V lookup: CDR1 SGHTA, CDR2 FQGNSA. The CDR3 runs 18 residues. CDR3 sequence reads: CASSLAAPVSSYNSPLHF. The CDR3 nucleotides read TGTGCCAGCAGCTTGGCGGCACCAGTGAGCTCCTATAATTCACCCCTCCACTTT.

This chain uses TRBV7-2 with TRBJ1-2; no reliable D call. CDR1 is SGHTA and CDR2 is FQGNSA in the germline V gene. CDR3 length: 16 amino acids. V dropped 5 bases and J dropped 8 bases, with 24 bases sitting between them. CDR3 coding DNA: TGTGCCAGCAGCCCGAGCAAGGACGGGCTGACTAGAGGCTACACCTTC. Translation gives CASSPSKDGLTRGYTF.

This chain links TRBV7-2 with TRBJ1-3; 8 bases align to TRBD1. The ends lost 3 bases at V and 2 bases at J; junction bases unmatched: 6. This CDR3 spans 16 amino acids. The germline V gene has CDR1 SGHTA and CDR2 FQGNSA. CDR3 bases: TGTGCCAGCAGCTTCGCCCGGACAGGGACTGGAAACACCATATATTTT. Translating gives CASSFARTGTGNTIYF.

The CDR3 DNA reads TGTGCCAGCAGACCAATTAGATCCGGGGAGCTGTTTTTT. It specifies CASRPIRSGELFF. This rearrangement joins TRBV7-2 to TRBJ2-2; D call uncertain. The V gene's germline CDR1 is SGHTA and CDR2 FQGNSA. Trimming stripped 6 bases from V and 6 bases from J, with 11 bases between. This CDR3 has 13 residues.